Presented here are 23 T cell receptor beta chains from one specimen sequenced in a study of cytomegalovirus exposure and HLA in healthy donors. The primer mix had 60 Vbeta and 13 Jbeta primers. TCRdb's copy holds only in-frame clones and misses some; the assay was immunoSEQ multiplex PCR. Of 30,000 to 40,000 clones listed, 65% to 75% are singletons. Sequencing was carried out using PBMCs. Receptor source: a man aged 40-49 years in good health and CMV-seropositive.

This clone was seen a handful of times. The junction differs from germline at one of its ends, possibly a read error. The chain is built from TRBV6-5 and TRBJ1-2; 9 nucleotides align to TRBD1. CDR1 is MNHEY, CDR2 SVGAGI, per germline. This CDR3 is built from 14 residues. The CDR3 here is CASSLKPGQGSTEF. The CDR3 DNA is TGTGCCAGCAGTTTAAAACCGGGACAGGGTAGCACTGAATTC.

This clone was seen a handful of times. The CDR3 sequence is CASSESTGGADEKLFF. CDR3 bases: TGTGCCAGCAGTGAATCCACGGGGGGCGCGGATGAAAAACTGTTTTTT. The J gene is TRBJ1-4, the V gene TRBV25-1; D might be TRBD1 (6 bases). This CDR3 is 16 amino acids long. The V gene lost 1 base and the J gene lost 6 bases, with 15 bases spanning the gap. CDR1 and CDR2 from the germline V gene are MGHDK and SYGVNS.

This chain links TRBV9 with TRBJ2-5; D ambiguous. With 3 bases removed from V and 2 bases from J, the gap between germline ends came to 17 bases. Germline V gene data show CDR1 as SGDLS and CDR2 as YYNGEE. The CDR3 spans 16 residues. The CDR3 protein is CASSAPSVGFQETQYF. In DNA, the CDR3 is TGTGCCAGCAGCGCCCCCTCTGTGGGCTTTCAAGAGACCCAGTACTTC.

The genes are TRBV30 and TRBJ1-1, with no clear D. The length of the CDR3 is 12 residues. Trimming removed 4 bases from V and 0 bases from J, with 6 bases in between. Germline assignment: CDR1 GTSNPN and CDR2 SVGIG (reference sequence). The CDR3 DNA reads TGTGCCTGGACTCCGTTGAACACTGAAGCTTTCTTT. This sequence encodes CAWTPLNTEAFF.

This clone showed up just once. V is TRBV9 and J is TRBJ1-1; D is possibly TRBD1 (6 bases). This CDR3 is 17 amino acids long. The V gene lost 1 base and the J gene lost 1 base, with 17 bases spanning the gap. Germline V gives CDR1 SGDLS, CDR2 YYNGEE. CDR3 loop: CASSVNGRDTSNTEAFF. In nucleotides, the CDR3 is TGTGCCAGCAGCGTAAACGGACGGGACACCTCGAACACTGAAGCTTTCTTT. Together with reference TRBV9 and TRBJ1-1, the CDR3 gives the full variable domain: DSGVTQTPKHLITATGQRVTLRCSPRSGDLSVYWYQQSLDQGLQFLIQYYNGEERAKGNILERFSAQQFPDLHSELNLSSLELGDSALYFCASSVNGRDTSNTEAFFGQGTRLTVV.

This chain joins TRBV6-5 and TRBJ2-5, with D possibly TRBD1 on 7 matching bases. The CDR3 is 13 amino acids. V dropped 6 bases and J dropped 6 bases, with 14 bases sitting between them. The germline gives CDR1 MNHEY, CDR2 SVGAGI. Here the CDR3 reads CASRRPGGKTQYF. CDR3 nucleotides: TGTGCCAGCAGACGACCAGGGGGGAAGACCCAGTACTTC.

The rearrangement uses TRBV5-6 and TRBJ2-7, with 7 bases lining up with TRBD1. J lost 6 bases, V lost 4 bases, and 4 bases had no gene match. The CDR3 extends over 12 amino acids. Germline V gives CDR1 SGHDT, CDR2 YYEEEE. The CDR3 DNA follows: TGTGCCAGCAGCACGGGACAGCGCGAGCAGTACTTC. Translation: CASSTGQREQYF.

The rearrangement links TRBV10-2 to TRBJ2-7; 12 bases are shared with TRBD2. The CDR3 length is 14 residues. Germline V gene sequence: CDR1 WSHSY, CDR2 SAAADI. The ends lost 6 bases at V and 7 bases at J; junction bases unmatched: 7. The CDR3 here is CASRGGTSGCEQYF. The CDR3 DNA is TGCGCCAGCAGAGGGGGGACTAGCGGGTGTGAGCAGTACTTC.

The chain uses TRBV7-9 and TRBJ1-3; 9 positions agree with TRBD1. Germline trimming cut 2 bases from V and 11 bases from J; bases unmatched to any gene: 10. Germline values: CDR1 SEHNR, CDR2 FQNEAQ (reference sequence). The CDR3 runs to 15 residues. CDR3: CASSLSGQGRNAIYF. Written as DNA, the CDR3 is TGTGCCAGCAGCTTAAGCGGACAGGGGAGGAACGCCATATATTTT.

The J gene is TRBJ1-1, the V gene TRBV15, with TRBD1 matching 7 bases. The trim removed 3 bases at V and 4 bases at J, leaving 8 bases unmatched. This CDR3 region has 15 residues. Germline CDR1 and CDR2: LNHNV and YYDKDF (reference sequence). In DNA form, the CDR3 reads TGTGCCACCAGCAGTGAGGGGGCGAGTGGCACTGAAGCTTTCTTT. It yields the protein CATSSEGASGTEAFF.

The chain recombines TRBV7-9 with TRBJ2-1; the match to TRBD1 covers 7 bases. The CDR3 covers 15 residues. Germline CDR1 and CDR2: SEHNR and FQNEAQ (reference sequence). The J segment lost 6 bases and the V segment lost 3 bases, leaving 8 bases of the junction unmatched. Here the CDR3 reads CASSFGDSLFNEQFF. In DNA, the CDR3 is TGTGCCAGCAGCTTCGGGGACAGCCTATTCAATGAGCAGTTCTTC.

This chain uses TRBV7-8 with TRBJ1-2; D is unresolved. The length of the CDR3 is 17 residues. From germline, CDR1 is SGHVS and CDR2 FQNEAQ. The germline V and J ends were trimmed by 2 bases and 3 bases, with 19 bases remaining between them. CDR3 sequence: CASSLTRGGPSDYGYTF. CDR3 DNA: TGTGCCAGCAGCTTAACTCGGGGTGGCCCCTCCGACTATGGCTACACCTTC.

This sequence joins TRBV28 and TRBJ1-2; D is undetermined. Germline CDR1 and CDR2: MDHEN and SYDVKM. The V and J ends lost 3 bases and 6 bases respectively, with 14 bases between them. The CDR3 is 14 residues long. CDR3 DNA sequence: TGTGCCAGCAGTTTCCCCTGGGGAGGTAATGGCTACACCTTC. Protein product: CASSFPWGGNGYTF.

The chain joins TRBV5-5 to TRBJ1-1; TRBD1 aligns across 8 bases. This CDR3 spans 14 amino acids. The germline CDR1 and CDR2 sequences are SGHKS and YYEKEE (reference sequence). V shed 3 bases and J 3 bases; nucleotides not matched to a gene: 4. For the CDR3, the DNA is TGTGCCAGCAGCTCCAGGGGGCTTGACACTGAAGCTTTCTTT. Residues: CASSSRGLDTEAFF.

The chain is built from TRBV9 and TRBJ1-4, with D possibly being TRBD1 (6 bases). CDR1 is SGDLS, CDR2 YYNGEE, per germline. Trimming took 2 bases from V and 8 from J, leaving 13 bases between them. The CDR3 has 14 amino acids. DNA of the CDR3: TGTGCCAGCAGCGTCGGGGGGCTGAGAGAAAAACTGTTTTTT. It yields the protein CASSVGGLREKLFF.

The chain recombines TRBV2 with TRBJ2-2; weak D call: TRBD2 (6 bases). Germline values: CDR1 SNHLY, CDR2 FYNNEI. The CDR3 spans 14 residues. V was trimmed by 2 bases and J by 4 bases, leaving 8 bases between them. The CDR3 loop reads CASSERRVTGELFF. The CDR3 nucleotides are TGTGCCAGCAGTGAAAGGAGGGTCACCGGGGAGCTGTTTTTT.

The chain joins TRBV28 to TRBJ2-2, with a possible D match to TRBD1 (5 bases). Trimming removed 7 bases from V and 4 bases from J, with 16 bases in between. This CDR3 has 15 amino acids. CDR1 is MDHEN, CDR2 SYDVKM, per germline. For the CDR3, the DNA is TGTGCCAGCAAGGACGTGGGGCTGGGCACCGGGGAGCTGTTTTTT. It is translated as CASKDVGLGTGELFF.

V and J are TRBV5-1 and TRBJ1-6; TRBD1 is a possible D gene (6 bases). The CDR3 totals 14 residues. The V and J ends lost 0 bases and 5 bases respectively, with 6 bases between them. CDR1 and CDR2 (germline): SGHRS, YFSETQ. The CDR3 DNA reads TGCGCCAGCAGCTTGGGACAGGATAATTCACCCCTCCACTTT. It is translated as CASSLGQDNSPLHF.

V and J are TRBV15 and TRBJ1-5, with D maybe TRBD1 (5 bases). The germline V and J ends were trimmed by 0 bases and 0 bases, with 9 bases remaining between them. The CDR3 has 16 residues. Germline lookup yields CDR1 LNHNV and CDR2 YYDKDF (reference sequence). The CDR3 reads CATSRDRQNSNQPQHF. In DNA form, the CDR3 reads TGTGCCACCAGCAGAGATCGACAGAATAGCAATCAGCCCCAGCATTTT.

The chain recombines TRBV15 with TRBJ1-4, with D possibly being TRBD1 (5 bases). The CDR3 runs to 13 residues. The V end was cut by 8 bases, the J end by 15 bases, with 22 bases between. In germline, CDR1 is LNHNV, CDR2 YYDKDF (reference sequence). This chain's CDR3 is CATSTAAGQKMFF. For the CDR3, the DNA is TGTGCCACCTCTACGGCGGCAGGGCAGAAAATGTTTTTT. The whole variable domain, filled in from reference TRBV15 and TRBJ1-4, reads DAMVIQNPRYQVTQFGKPVTLSCSQTLNHNVMYWYQQKSSQAPKLLFHYYDKDFNNEADTPDNFQSRRPNTSFCFLDIRSPGLGDTAMYLCATSTAAGQKMFFGSGTQLSVL.

The chain recombines TRBV30 with TRBJ1-1; a possible D gene is TRBD1 (5 bases). Germline V lookup: CDR1 GTSNPN, CDR2 SVGIG (reference sequence). There are 15 residues in the CDR3. Trimming cost V 8 bases and J 8 bases, with 27 bases left between them. DNA for the CDR3: TGTGCCGGGGCAGCTGAGATGTCCTATGTGCCCGAAGCTTTCTTT. As protein: CAGAAEMSYVPEAFF.

This chain joins TRBV10-3 and TRBJ1-2; 8 bases agree with TRBD1. The germline V gene encodes CDR1 ENHRY and CDR2 SYGVKD. After removal of 8 bases from V and 8 bases from J, the junction contained 13 bases not matched to a gene. This CDR3 spans 14 amino acids. CDR3 sequence reads: CAIPQETGAGGYTF. CDR3 DNA: TGTGCCATCCCCCAGGAGACAGGGGCAGGCGGCTACACCTTC.

V and J are TRBV7-8 and TRBJ2-1, with D possibly TRBD1 on 5 matching bases. The ends were cut back, 1 base at V and 4 bases at J, with 8 bases in the middle. The CDR3 runs to 14 residues. Germline V CDR1 and CDR2: SGHVS, FQNEAQ. Here the CDR3 DNA reads TGTGCCAGCAGCTTAGGGGGCGAATACAATGAGCAGTTCTTC. Translation: CASSLGGEYNEQFF.